This T cell receptor beta chain was captured by sequencing in a study of technical replicates of blood from a few donors. This clone was seen a single time. Produced via immunoSEQ multiplex PCR; TCRdb's table is partial and in-frame only. Here the sample spans almost 70,000 clones, around 90% being singletons. The sequenced material came from PBMCs. This clonotype was sampled from a human donor in good health. Some clones in this sample may be carry-over from other donors' samples.

This chain's CDR3 is CASRLTGAQLFF. In DNA form, the CDR3 reads TGCGCCAGCAGGCTGACAGGGGCGCAACTGTTTTTT. The chain recombines TRBV5-1 with TRBJ1-4; 8 bases line up with TRBD1. This CDR3 has 12 residues. Germline V gene data show CDR1 as SGHRS and CDR2 as YFSETQ. J lost 12 bases, V lost 5 bases, and 6 bases had no gene match.